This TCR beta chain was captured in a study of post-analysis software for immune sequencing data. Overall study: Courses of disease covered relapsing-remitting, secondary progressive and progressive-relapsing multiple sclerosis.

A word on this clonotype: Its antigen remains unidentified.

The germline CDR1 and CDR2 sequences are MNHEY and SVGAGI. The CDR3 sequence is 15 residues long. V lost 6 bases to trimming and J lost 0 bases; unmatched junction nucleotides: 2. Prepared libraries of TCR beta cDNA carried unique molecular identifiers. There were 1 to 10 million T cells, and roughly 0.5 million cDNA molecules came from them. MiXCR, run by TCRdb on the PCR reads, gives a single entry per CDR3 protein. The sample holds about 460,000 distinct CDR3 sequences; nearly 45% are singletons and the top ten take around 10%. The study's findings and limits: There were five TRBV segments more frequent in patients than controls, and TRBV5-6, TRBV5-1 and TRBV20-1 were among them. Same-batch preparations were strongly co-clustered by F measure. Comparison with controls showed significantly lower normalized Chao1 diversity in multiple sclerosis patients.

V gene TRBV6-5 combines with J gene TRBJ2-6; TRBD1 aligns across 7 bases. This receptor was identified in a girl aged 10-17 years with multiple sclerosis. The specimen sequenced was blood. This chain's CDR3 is CASRGQSSGANVLTF. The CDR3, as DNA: TGTGCCAGCAGGGGACAGAGCTCTGGGGCCAACGTCCTGACTTTC.